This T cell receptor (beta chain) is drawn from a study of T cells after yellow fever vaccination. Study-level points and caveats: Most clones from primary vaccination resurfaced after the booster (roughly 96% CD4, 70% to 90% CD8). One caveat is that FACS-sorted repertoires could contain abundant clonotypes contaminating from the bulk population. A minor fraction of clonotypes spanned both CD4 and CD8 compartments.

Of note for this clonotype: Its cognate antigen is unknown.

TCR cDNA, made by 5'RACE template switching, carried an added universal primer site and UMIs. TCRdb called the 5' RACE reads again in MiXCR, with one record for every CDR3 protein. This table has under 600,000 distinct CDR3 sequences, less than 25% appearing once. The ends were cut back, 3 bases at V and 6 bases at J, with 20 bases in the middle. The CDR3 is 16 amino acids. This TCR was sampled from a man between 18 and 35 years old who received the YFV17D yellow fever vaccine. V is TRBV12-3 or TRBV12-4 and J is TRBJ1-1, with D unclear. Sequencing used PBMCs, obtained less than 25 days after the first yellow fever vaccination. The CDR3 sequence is CASSLQGMAPKSEAFF. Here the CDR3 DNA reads TGTGCCAGCAGTTTGCAAGGAATGGCTCCCAAGTCTGAAGCTTTCTTT.